These 3 T cell receptor beta chains were sequenced from one sample in a study of radiotherapy plus CTLA-4 blockade in lung cancer. Only in-frame clones appear in the TCRdb table, and some are missing; sequencing was by immunoSEQ multiplex PCR. The data show about 38,000 clones, about 80% seen once. This sample comprised peripheral blood, obtained from a patient treated with radiotherapy plus ipilimumab. The receptors stem from a human donor with non-small cell lung cancer who had stable disease on radiotherapy plus ipilimumab.

The rearrangement joins TRBV5-5 to TRBJ1-4, with TRBD1 matching over 8 bases. Losses at the gene ends were 3 bases for V and 7 bases for J; bases not matched to a gene: 8. CDR1 SGHKS and CDR2 YYEKEE come from the germline V gene (reference sequence). CDR3 length: 15 residues. Here the CDR3 DNA reads TGTGCCAGCAGCTGGGGAAAGACAGGGGCTGAAAAACTGTTTTTT. Translating gives CASSWGKTGAEKLFF.

The V call is TRBV9, the J call TRBJ1-6; a possible D gene is TRBD1 (6 bases). CDR3 length: 16 amino acids. Germline assignment: CDR1 SGDLS and CDR2 YYNGEE. The V end lost 1 base, the J end lost 5 bases, and 13 bases lay between the germline ends. The CDR3 DNA follows: TGTGCCAGCAGCGTAAGTCCAGGGGCAGATAATTCACCCCTCCACTTT. Its protein product is CASSVSPGADNSPLHF.

The chain recombines TRBV4-3 with TRBJ1-1, with 9 nucleotides matching TRBD1. Germline trimming cut 5 bases from V and 5 bases from J; bases unmatched to any gene: 9. Germline V gene sequence: CDR1 LGHNA, CDR2 YSLEER. The CDR3 covers 15 residues. The CDR3: CASSNRDRVGTEAFF. The CDR3 bases are TGCGCCAGCAGCAACCGGGACAGGGTGGGGACTGAAGCTTTCTTT.